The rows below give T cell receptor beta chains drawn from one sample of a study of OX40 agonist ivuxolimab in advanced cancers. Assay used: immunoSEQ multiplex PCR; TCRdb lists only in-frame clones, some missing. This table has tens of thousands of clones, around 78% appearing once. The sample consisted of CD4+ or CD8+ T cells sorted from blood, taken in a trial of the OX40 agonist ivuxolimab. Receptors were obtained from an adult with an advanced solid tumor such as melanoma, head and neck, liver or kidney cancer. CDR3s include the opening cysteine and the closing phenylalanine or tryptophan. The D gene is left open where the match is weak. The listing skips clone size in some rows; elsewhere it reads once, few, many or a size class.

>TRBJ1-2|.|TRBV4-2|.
TGTGCCAGCAGCCAAGATAAGACAGCTCAATATGGCTACACCTTC
CASSQDKTAQYGYTF
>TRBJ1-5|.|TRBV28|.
TGTGCCAGCGGATTCTTAGAAAACAATCAGCCCCAGCATTTT
CASGFLENNQPQHF
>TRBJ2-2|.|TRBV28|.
TGTGCCAGCAGTCGGGCCGGGACTGCGAACACCGGGGAGCTGTTTTTT
CASSRAGTANTGELFF
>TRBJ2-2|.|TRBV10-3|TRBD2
TGTGCCATCAGTGGGTTTAGTAGCGGGGGATACACCGGGGAGCTGTTTTTT
CAISGFSSGGYTGELFF
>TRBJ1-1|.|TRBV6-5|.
TGTGCCAGCAGTTACTCGCTGGGGATGGGGAACACTGAAGCTTTCTTT
CASSYSLGMGNTEAFF
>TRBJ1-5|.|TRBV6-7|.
TGTGCCAGCAGTTACAACAGGGATAGCAATCAGCCCCAGCATTTT
CASSYNRDSNQPQHF
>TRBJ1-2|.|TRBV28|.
TGTGCCAGCAGTCAAGGGCCTCCGCACACCTTC
CASSQGPPHTF
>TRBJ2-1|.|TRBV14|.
TGTGCCAGCAGCCTATTGGTCGACAATGAGCAGTTCTTC
CASSLLVDNEQFF
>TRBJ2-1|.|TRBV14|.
TGTGCCAGCAGCCATCTCGGGCAATACAATGAGCAGTTCTTC
CASSHLGQYNEQFF
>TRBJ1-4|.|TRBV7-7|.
TGTGCTAGCAGCTTAAATCCTGGGGAAAAACTGTTTTTT
CASSLNPGEKLFF
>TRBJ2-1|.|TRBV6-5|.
TGTGCCAGCACCTCGGGTCCGAGGGAGCAGTTCTTC
CASTSGPREQFF
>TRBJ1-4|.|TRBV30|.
TGTGCCTGGAGTGTACCCCGGGAAGGTGAAAAACTGTTTTTT
CAWSVPREGEKLFF
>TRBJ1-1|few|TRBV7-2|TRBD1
TGTGCCAGCCGAGGGGGACAGGGAAGAAACACTGAAGCTTTCTTT
CASRGGQGRNTEAFF
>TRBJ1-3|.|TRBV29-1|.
TGCAGCGTTGATGTGGGAAACACCATATATTTT
CSVDVGNTIYF
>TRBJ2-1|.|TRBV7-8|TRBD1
TGTGCCAGCAGCTTAGAAACCGGGACAGGAGGGTACAATGAGCAGTTCTTC
CASSLETGTGGYNEQFF
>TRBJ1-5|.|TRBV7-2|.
TGTGCCAGCAGCTTAGCCAATCAGCCCCAGCATTTT
CASSLANQPQHF
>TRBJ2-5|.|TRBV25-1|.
TGTGCCAGCAGCAACTACGGGACACCTCGGGAGACCCAGTACTTC
CASSNYGTPRETQYF
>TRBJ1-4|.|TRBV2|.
TGTGCCAGCGGACCGGGACGGGCTATTGAAAAACTGTTTTTT
CASGPGRAIEKLFF
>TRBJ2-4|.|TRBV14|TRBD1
TGTGCCAGCAGCCGCGGACAGGGGGTAGCCAAAAACATTCAGTACTTC
CASSRGQGVAKNIQYF
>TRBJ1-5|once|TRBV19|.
TGTGCCAGCCTACTCCGGCAGACCTCAGGGCAGCCCCAGCATTTT
CASLLRQTSGQPQHF
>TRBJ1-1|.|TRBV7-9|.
TGTGCCAGCAGCCCAAGGGGGAAAGGAGCTTTCTTT
CASSPRGKGAFF
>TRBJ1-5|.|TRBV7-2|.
TGTGCCAGCAGCTTACCCCCACAGCCCCAGCATTTT
CASSLPPQPQHF
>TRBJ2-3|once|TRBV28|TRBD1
TGTGCCAGCAGAGGGGGCCGGGGAGATACGCAGTATTTT
CASRGGRGDTQYF
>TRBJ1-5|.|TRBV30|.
TGTGCCTGGAGTGGATTAACAGGAGATCAGCCCCAGCATTTT
CAWSGLTGDQPQHF
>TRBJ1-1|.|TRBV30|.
TGTGCCTGGACAGATCTTCGAAACACTGAAGCTTTCTTT
CAWTDLRNTEAFF
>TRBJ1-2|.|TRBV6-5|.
TGTGCCAGCAGTTACTCGTTCGGCGTAAACTATGGCTACACCTTC
CASSYSFGVNYGYTF
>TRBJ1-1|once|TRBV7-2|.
TGTGCCAGCGGATTTGTGGGGGTCGGGACTGAAGCTTTCTTT
CASGFVGVGTEAFF
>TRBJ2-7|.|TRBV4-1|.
TGCGCCAGCAGCCTAGATACCCACTCCGGCTACGAGCAGTACTTC
CASSLDTHSGYEQYF
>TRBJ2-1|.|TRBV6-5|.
TGTGCCAGCAGAAAAGGGATCTACAATGAGCAGTTCTTC
CASRKGIYNEQFF
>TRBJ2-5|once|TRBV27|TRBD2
TGTGCCAGCAGTTTAGGACTAGCGACGGGAGAGACCCAGTACTTC
CASSLGLATGETQYF
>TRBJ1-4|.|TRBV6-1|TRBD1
TGCGCCAGCATTCGAGGGGGCGATGAAAAACTGTTTTTT
CASIRGGDEKLFF
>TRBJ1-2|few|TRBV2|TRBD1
TGTGCCAGCACCCCCTGGGAGACAGGGGGTATTGGCTACACCTTC
CASTPWETGGIGYTF
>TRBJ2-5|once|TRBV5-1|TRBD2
TGCGCCAGCAGCCGGGTGGGTAGCGGGGCCACCTACCAAGAGACCCAGTACTTC
CASSRVGSGATYQETQYF
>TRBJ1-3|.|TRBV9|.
TGTGCCAGCAGCGTAGACAGCCCGAGCTCTGGAAACACCATATATTTT
CASSVDSPSSGNTIYF